The T cell receptor beta chain under discussion was sequenced for a study of early T cells in non-severe SARS-CoV-2 infection. Study details: It was bulk RNA from unsorted whole blood that was sequenced, and the chains were unpaired.

CDR3 length equals 16 residues. The germline V gene has CDR1 LNHDA and CDR2 SQIVND (reference sequence). J was trimmed by 2 bases and V by 5 bases; bases with no gene match: 6. This clonotype has a count of ten or more. Researchers attached unique molecular identifiers to individual cDNA molecules. TCRdb re-derived calls from the 5' RACE reads in MiXCR, one entry per CDR3 protein. Here the sample spans some 85,000 distinct CDR3 sequences, approximately 15% being singletons. The rearrangement uses TRBV19 and TRBJ2-6; 7 positions match TRBD2. The sequence derives from an adult who was a healthcare worker with PCR-confirmed SARS-CoV-2 infection or an uninfected control (not recorded which). The sequencing input was whole blood. The CDR3 region has the DNA TGTGCCAGTAGTTTCCCAGGGACTACTGGGGCCAACGTCCTGACTTTC. Its translation: CASSFPGTTGANVLTF.